These 17 T cell receptor beta chains originate from one sample sequenced in a study of blood T cell repertoires in COVID-19. TCRdb keeps only in-frame clones here, not all; method: immunoSEQ multiplex PCR. The data show more than 85,000 clones, with 75% to 90% seen just once and roughly 4.1% held by the top ten. Specimen: peripheral blood. The origin of the receptors is a human donor in a cohort sampled during active COVID-19.

The chain couples TRBV6-6 to TRBJ2-7, with 7 bases that match TRBD1. The trim removed 4 bases at V and 3 bases at J, leaving 3 bases unmatched. Germline CDR1 is MNHNY and CDR2 is SVGAGI (reference sequence). This CDR3 region has 13 residues. CDR3 nucleotide sequence: TGTGCCAGCAGTTTGAGACAGGGCTACGAGCAGTACTTC. This gives the protein CASSLRQGYEQYF.

V and J are TRBV2 and TRBJ2-6, with 15 bases lining up with TRBD2. CDR1 and CDR2 from the germline V gene are SNHLY and FYNNEI. The CDR3 contains 21 residues. The V segment lost 0 bases and the J segment 3 bases; nucleotides outside the gene matches: 9. CDR3 nucleotide sequence: TGTGCCAGCAGTGAAGCCCACCCGGGGGGACTAGCGGGGGGTGGGGCCAACGTCCTGACTTTC. Translated: CASSEAHPGGLAGGGANVLTF.

The chain carries TRBV9 and TRBJ2-3; TRBD2 matches 7 bases. The germline V gene encodes CDR1 SGDLS and CDR2 YYNGEE. The length of the CDR3 is 15 residues. With V trimmed by 0 bases and J by 2 bases, 3 bases remained unmatched. CDR3 DNA: TGTGCCAGCAGCGTAGTAGGGACTAACACAGATACGCAGTATTTT. Encoded protein: CASSVVGTNTDTQYF.

The chain combines TRBV5-1 with TRBJ2-5; 14 bases are shared with TRBD2. The CDR3 is 15 amino acids. Germline V CDR1 and CDR2: SGHRS, YFSETQ. Germline trimming cut 4 bases from V and 3 bases from J; bases unmatched to any gene: 2. CDR3 region: CASSPGLAGEETQYF. The CDR3 DNA reads as TGCGCCAGCAGCCCGGGACTAGCGGGGGAAGAGACCCAGTACTTC.

The J gene is TRBJ2-3, the V gene TRBV18, with a possible D match to TRBD2 (5 bases). The V end lost 3 bases, the J end lost 6 bases, and 10 bases lay between the germline ends. This CDR3 region has 13 residues. Germline V CDR1 and CDR2: KGHSH, LQKENI. Here the CDR3 DNA reads TGTGCCAGCTCACCCGCTGGGAGTGATACGCAGTATTTT. Residues: CASSPAGSDTQYF.

The rearrangement joins TRBV11-2 to TRBJ2-7; 12 nucleotides align to TRBD1. There are 14 residues in the CDR3. The V gene end was trimmed by 5 bases and the J gene end by 6 bases; junction bases not matched to a gene: 5. The V gene's germline CDR1 is SGHAT and CDR2 FQNNGV. The DNA of the CDR3 is TGTGCCAGCAGCCAAGGGACAGGGGGCGGCGAGCAGTACTTC. Amino acids: CASSQGTGGGEQYF.

This clone is classed as medium-sized. In nucleotides, the CDR3 is TGTGCCAGCTCACCAGGGCTGGGTTTGGATGGCTACACCTTC. Protein: CASSPGLGLDGYTF. The J gene is TRBJ1-2, the V gene TRBV18; D gene uncertain. Trimming cost V 2 bases and J 6 bases, with 13 bases left between them. This CDR3 has 14 residues. Germline CDR1 KGHSH, CDR2 LQKENI.

This sequence joins TRBV20-1 and TRBJ1-2, with D possibly matching TRBD1 (5 bases). The CDR3 runs to 11 residues. Germline V gene data show CDR1 as DFQATT and CDR2 as SNEGSKA (reference sequence). V lost 4 bases to trimming and J lost 4 bases, with 7 bases between them. The DNA of the CDR3 is TGCAGTGCTACCGGGGGCTATGGCTACACCTTC. Its translation: CSATGGYGYTF.

This clone occurred a few times. The CDR3 coding sequence is TGTGCCAGCCAGCAGGGCCGTAGTCAGCCCCAGCATTTT. Translated, it gives CASQQGRSQPQHF. This chain links TRBV2 with TRBJ1-5; possibly TRBD1 for D (5 bases). V was trimmed by 8 bases and J by 6 bases, leaving 14 bases between them. The CDR3 is 13 amino acids. Germline V gives CDR1 SNHLY, CDR2 FYNNEI. Full variable domain (missing parts from reference TRBV2 and TRBJ1-5): EPEVTQTPSHQVTQMGQEVILRCVPISNHLYFYWYRQILGQKVEFLVSFYNNEISEKSEIFDDQFSVERPDGSNFTLKIRSTKLEDSAMYFCASQQGRSQPQHFGDGTRLSIL.

This clone was counted once. V usage is TRBV7-2 and J usage is TRBJ1-4; perhaps TRBD1 as D (6 bases). V was cut by 1 base and J by 10 bases, with 19 bases left in between. Germline CDR1 and CDR2: SGHTA and FQGNSA. The CDR3 runs 16 residues. The CDR3 region has the DNA TGTGCCAGCAGCTTAGAAGGGGGGGCAGGCCTGGGAAAACTGTTTTTT. Its translation is CASSLEGGAGLGKLFF.

V is TRBV27 and J is TRBJ2-7, with 8 bases that match TRBD2. Germline V CDR1 and CDR2: MNHEY, SMNVEV (reference sequence). The V gene end was trimmed by 7 bases and the J gene end by 5 bases; junction bases not matched to a gene: 13. There are 15 residues in the CDR3. The CDR3 nucleotides read TGTGCCAGCACGACGGGAGGGGGAAGTCGGAACGAGCAGTACTTC. This gives the protein CASTTGGGSRNEQYF.

V is TRBV7-2 and J is TRBJ1-2; 10 nucleotides agree with TRBD1. Trimming cost V 4 bases and J 10 bases; bases outside gene matches: 9. Looked up from germline, CDR1 is SGHTA and CDR2 is FQGNSA. This CDR3 is built from 14 residues. CDR3: CASSSYRQGADYTF. CDR3 DNA: TGTGCCAGCAGCTCCTATCGACAGGGGGCAGACTACACCTTC.

This rearrangement joins TRBV11-3 to TRBJ2-5, with no clear D. CDR3 length: 14 amino acids. The ends were cut back, 5 bases at V and 0 bases at J, with 10 bases in the middle. Looked up from germline, CDR1 is SGHNT and CDR2 is YENEEA. The CDR3 DNA is TGTGCCAGCAGCCAAAACAGAGACCAAGAGACCCAGTACTTC. This encodes CASSQNRDQETQYF. The full variable domain, in which reference TRBV11-3 and TRBJ2-5 provide the parts outside the CDR3, is EAGVVQSPRYKIIEKKQPVAFWCNPISGHNTLYWYLQNLGQGPELLIRYENEEAVDDSQLPKDRFSAERLKGVDSTLKIQPAELGDSAVYLCASSQNRDQETQYFGPGTRLLVL.

The rearrangement joins TRBV9 to TRBJ2-2; 8 bases agree with TRBD1. The CDR3 sequence is 15 residues long. Per germline, CDR1 SGDLS and CDR2 YYNGEE. V lost 4 bases to trimming and J lost 6 bases; unmatched junction nucleotides: 8. As DNA, the CDR3 is TGTGCCAGCAGCCCGACAGGGGCCCTCCCCGGGGAGCTGTTTTTT. Translation: CASSPTGALPGELFF.

The rearrangement joins TRBV12-3 or TRBV12-4 to TRBJ2-7; a weak D match, TRBD2 (5 bases). The CDR3 consists of 12 residues. V was pared by 8 bases and J by 1 base, with 9 bases between. This chain's CDR3 is CASLRGSYEQYF. The CDR3 DNA follows: TGTGCCAGCCTCCGGGGTTCCTACGAGCAGTACTTC.

V usage is TRBV7-9 and J usage is TRBJ2-7, with D perhaps matching TRBD1 (6 bases). CDR3 size: 17 residues. The V gene lost 5 bases and the J gene lost 4 bases, with 24 bases spanning the gap. CDR1 and CDR2 (germline): SEHNR, FQNEAQ (reference sequence). The CDR3 nucleotides are TGTGCCAGCAGCCGATCCTCAACAGACAGGAGTTCTTACGAGCAGTACTTC. Protein sequence: CASSRSSTDRSSYEQYF.

J is TRBJ1-1 and V is TRBV11-1; possible D gene TRBD1, 5 bases. The V gene's germline CDR1 is SGHAT and CDR2 FQDESV (reference sequence). V was shortened by 8 bases and J by 4 bases, with 17 bases between the two germline ends. The CDR3 is 14 residues long. The CDR3 reads CASDPGGVSTEAFF. For the CDR3, the DNA is TGTGCCAGCGACCCGGGGGGGGTGAGCACTGAAGCTTTCTTT.